This is a list of T cell receptor beta chains from one sample in a study of cytomegalovirus exposure and HLA in healthy donors. Method: immunoSEQ multiplex PCR; TCRdb's copy keeps in-frame clones and lacks some. The table has 150,000 to 200,000 clones, roughly four fifths seen once. Input material: PBMCs. All receptors come from a woman in her twenties or thirties in good health and CMV-seropositive. CDR3s include the opening cysteine and the closing phenylalanine or tryptophan. The order of the fields is clone size, V gene, D gene, J gene, CDR3 protein, CDR3 DNA. D genes are given only for firm matches. Size values are once, few and many counts, or a class for expanded clones, and some rows have none.

size: .
V: TRBV30
D: .
J: TRBJ2-5
CDR3: CACLKQGEETQYF
DNA: TGTGCCTGCCTGAAGCAGGGTGAAGAGACCCAGTACTTC

size: .
V: TRBV29-1
D: TRBD1
J: TRBJ1-2
CDR3: CSVEEKVRTGGDGYTF
DNA: TGCAGCGTTGAAGAAAAAGTGCGGACAGGGGGGGATGGCTACACCTTC

size: .
V: TRBV30
D: .
J: TRBJ2-6
CDR3: CAWSVPSSGANVLTF
DNA: TGTGCCTGGAGTGTACCCAGCTCTGGGGCCAACGTCCTGACTTTC

size: .
V: TRBV4-1
D: TRBD1
J: TRBJ2-7
CDR3: CASSQDTRTGLIYEQYF
DNA: TGCGCCAGCAGCCAAGACACCCGGACAGGGCTTATCTACGAGCAGTACTTC

size: few
V: TRBV19
D: TRBD1
J: TRBJ1-2
CDR3: CASSTYSSRDRAISNYGYTF
DNA: TGTGCCAGTAGTACGTACTCCTCACGGGACAGGGCAATTTCGAACTATGGCTACACCTTC

size: .
V: TRBV11-2
D: .
J: TRBJ1-1
CDR3: CASSLDRGEAFF
DNA: TGTGCCAGCAGCTTAGATCGAGGGGAAGCTTTCTTT

size: .
V: TRBV13
D: .
J: TRBJ2-2
CDR3: CASSPRPQDSRTRNGELFF
DNA: TGTGCCAGCAGCCCCCGCCCTCAGGACAGCCGGACAAGGAACGGGGAGCTGTTTTTT

size: .
V: TRBV7-2
D: TRBD1
J: TRBJ1-2
CDR3: CASSYDRGQGYTF
DNA: TGTGCCAGCAGCTATGACAGGGGGCAAGGCTACACCTTC

size: .
V: TRBV11-2
D: TRBD1
J: TRBJ1-5
CDR3: CASSLVGGEQPQHF
DNA: TGTGCCAGCAGCTTAGTAGGGGGCGAACAGCCCCAGCATTTT

size: .
V: TRBV5-1
D: .
J: TRBJ2-3
CDR3: CASSEPPDTQYF
DNA: TGCGCCAGCAGCGAGCCCCCAGATACGCAGTATTTT

size: .
V: TRBV13
D: .
J: TRBJ2-6
CDR3: CASRSGGANVLTF
DNA: TGTGCCAGCAGAAGCGGTGGGGCCAACGTCCTGACTTTC

size: .
V: TRBV9
D: TRBD2
J: TRBJ2-3
CDR3: CASSVDVGGDTDTQYF
DNA: TGTGCCAGCAGCGTAGATGTGGGAGGGGACACAGATACGCAGTATTTT

size: .
V: TRBV9
D: TRBD1
J: TRBJ1-1
CDR3: CASSPRTGRDTEAFF
DNA: TGTGCCAGCAGCCCGCGGACAGGGAGGGACACTGAAGCTTTCTTT

size: .
V: TRBV5-1
D: .
J: TRBJ2-7
CDR3: CASSPTDLYEQYF
DNA: TGCGCCAGCAGCCCGACAGACCTCTACGAGCAGTACTTC

size: .
V: TRBV6-1
D: TRBD2
J: TRBJ2-3
CDR3: CASTRTSASTDTQYF
DNA: TGTGCCAGCACCCGGACTAGCGCTAGCACAGATACGCAGTATTTT

size: .
V: TRBV27
D: TRBD1
J: TRBJ1-2
CDR3: CASSSTGVSGYTF
DNA: TGTGCCAGCAGTTCGACAGGGGTCTCTGGCTACACCTTC

size: .
V: TRBV6-5
D: .
J: TRBJ1-2
CDR3: CASSYGEARAYGYTF
DNA: TGTGCCAGCAGTTACGGCGAGGCGAGAGCCTATGGCTACACCTTC

size: few
V: TRBV6-1
D: .
J: TRBJ1-1
CDR3: CASSSSQANTEAFF
DNA: TGTGCCAGCAGTTCATCACAGGCGAACACTGAAGCTTTCTTT

size: once
V: TRBV5-1
D: TRBD1
J: TRBJ1-1
CDR3: CASSSYRGPGTEAFF
DNA: TGCGCCAGCAGCTCATACAGGGGGCCTGGCACTGAAGCTTTCTTT

size: .
V: TRBV13
D: .
J: TRBJ1-1
CDR3: CASSFVEEAFF
DNA: TGTGCCAGCAGCTTTGTTGAAGAGGCTTTCTTT

size: .
V: TRBV11-2
D: .
J: TRBJ2-7
CDR3: CASSQTGSGEQYF
DNA: TGTGCCAGCAGCCAGACAGGTTCGGGCGAGCAGTACTTC

size: .
V: TRBV9
D: .
J: TRBJ1-2
CDR3: CASSGEDGGFGYGYTF
DNA: TGTGCCAGCAGCGGGGAAGACGGAGGCTTCGGCTATGGCTACACCTTC

size: .
V: TRBV5-1
D: TRBD1
J: TRBJ1-4
CDR3: CASSSTGLEKLFF
DNA: TGCGCCAGCAGCTCGACAGGGTTGGAAAAACTGTTTTTT

size: .
V: TRBV5-3
D: .
J: TRBJ1-1
CDR3: CARSFVDKQSQYTEAFF
DNA: TGTGCCAGAAGCTTCGTCGACAAGCAGTCACAGTACACTGAAGCTTTCTTT

size: once
V: TRBV5-1
D: .
J: TRBJ1-4
CDR3: CASSLRGGEEKLFF
DNA: TGCGCCAGCAGCTTGCGGGGGGGAGAGGAAAAACTGTTTTTT

size: .
V: TRBV9
D: TRBD2
J: TRBJ2-1
CDR3: CASSETSANNEQFF
DNA: TGTGCCAGCAGCGAGACTAGCGCCAACAATGAGCAGTTCTTC

size: .
V: TRBV5-6
D: .
J: TRBJ2-7
CDR3: CASTRRPRPNPYEQYF
DNA: TGTGCCAGCACCCGTCGTCCCAGGCCCAACCCCTACGAGCAGTACTTC

size: few
V: TRBV6-1
D: TRBD1
J: TRBJ1-2
CDR3: CASSLWTGEGYTF
DNA: TGTGCCAGCAGTCTTTGGACAGGGGAAGGCTACACCTTC

size: few
V: TRBV27
D: TRBD2
J: TRBJ2-1
CDR3: CASSFGGGWVSNEQFF
DNA: TGTGCCAGCAGTTTTGGGGGGGGGTGGGTAAGCAATGAGCAGTTCTTC

size: once
V: TRBV12-5
D: .
J: TRBJ1-1
CDR3: CASGFQGSPKAFF
DNA: TGTGCTAGTGGTTTTCAGGGTAGCCCAAAAGCTTTCTTT

size: .
V: TRBV30
D: .
J: TRBJ1-5
CDR3: CAWSMDSRFNQPQHF
DNA: TGTGCCTGGAGTATGGACTCCCGGTTTAATCAGCCCCAGCATTTT

size: once
V: TRBV2
D: TRBD2
J: TRBJ2-3
CDR3: CASSVWREDTQYF
DNA: TGTGCCAGCAGTGTATGGCGGGAGGATACGCAGTATTTT

size: .
V: TRBV2
D: TRBD2
J: TRBJ2-3
CDR3: CASRTSGGVDTQYF
DNA: TGTGCCAGCAGAACTAGCGGGGGAGTTGATACGCAGTATTTT

size: .
V: TRBV7-2
D: .
J: TRBJ2-2
CDR3: CASSLLARNGELFF
DNA: TGTGCCAGCAGCTTACTAGCGAGGAACGGGGAGCTGTTTTTT

size: once
V: TRBV5-6
D: .
J: TRBJ1-5
CDR3: CASSLTGYSNQPQHF
DNA: TGTGCCAGCAGCTTGACAGGGTACAGCAATCAGCCCCAGCATTTT

size: .
V: TRBV7-2
D: .
J: TRBJ1-2
CDR3: CASSLPGGRGYTF
DNA: TGTGCCAGCAGCTTACCGGGGGGGCGCGGCTACACCTTC

size: .
V: TRBV29-1
D: TRBD1
J: TRBJ2-7
CDR3: CSVGRDRGYGQYF
DNA: TGCAGCGTGGGCCGGGACAGGGGATACGGGCAGTACTTC

size: few
V: TRBV5-6
D: .
J: TRBJ1-5
CDR3: CASSLGVNQPQHF
DNA: TGTGCCAGCAGCTTAGGGGTTAATCAGCCCCAGCATTTT

size: .
V: TRBV5-6
D: .
J: TRBJ1-5
CDR3: CASSLGYEVPQHF
DNA: TGTGCCAGCAGCTTGGGGTACGAGGTCCCCCAGCATTTT

size: few
V: TRBV5-6
D: TRBD1
J: TRBJ1-1
CDR3: CASSGAGQGGTEAFF
DNA: TGTGCCAGCAGCGGTGCGGGACAGGGAGGCACTGAAGCTTTCTTT

size: .
V: TRBV27
D: .
J: TRBJ1-1
CDR3: CASNRPGLRGTEAFF
DNA: TGTGCCAGCAACCGCCCGGGATTGAGAGGGACTGAAGCTTTCTTT

size: .
V: TRBV30
D: .
J: TRBJ1-3
CDR3: CAWEPYSSSGNTIYF
DNA: TGTGCCTGGGAGCCTTACAGTAGCTCTGGAAACACCATATATTTT

size: .
V: TRBV7-2
D: .
J: TRBJ2-4
CDR3: CASSLVGPGAKNIQYF
DNA: TGTGCCAGCAGCTTAGTTGGCCCGGGTGCCAAAAACATTCAGTACTTC

size: .
V: TRBV27
D: TRBD2
J: TRBJ2-7
CDR3: CASSLSGGRREQYF
DNA: TGTGCCAGCAGTTTAAGCGGGGGGCGGAGAGAGCAGTACTTC

size: few
V: TRBV10-3
D: TRBD2
J: TRBJ2-2
CDR3: CAISEFLAGASGELFF
DNA: TGTGCCATCAGTGAGTTTCTAGCGGGAGCGTCCGGGGAGCTGTTTTTT

size: .
V: TRBV5-1
D: TRBD1
J: TRBJ1-2
CDR3: CASTGQVGRGYTF
DNA: TGCGCCAGCACGGGACAGGTGGGGCGAGGCTACACCTTC

size: .
V: TRBV4-3
D: .
J: TRBJ1-2
CDR3: CASSQDRSRGHGDYPFLF
DNA: TGCGCCAGCAGCCAAGATCGTTCTAGGGGACACGGTGATTATCCTTTCCTTTTC

size: .
V: TRBV9
D: TRBD1
J: TRBJ2-5
CDR3: CASSVVAGGLTETQYF
DNA: TGTGCCAGCAGCGTAGTAGCAGGGGGTTTAACGGAGACCCAGTACTTC